This TCR beta chain stems from a study of post-analysis software for immune sequencing data. Study summary: Relapsing-remitting, secondary progressive and progressive-relapsing forms made up the multiple sclerosis disease courses. Overall study results and limits: There were a few TRBV segments more frequent in patients than controls, and TRBV5-6, TRBV5-1 and TRBV20-1 were among them. Compared against controls, patients with multiple sclerosis displayed significantly lower normalized Chao1 diversity.

Unique molecular identifiers were carried by the TCR beta cDNA libraries. Some 500,000 cDNA molecules were obtained per 1 to 10 million input T cells. A single record per CDR3 protein comes from TCRdb applying MiXCR to the PCR reads. The table lists roughly 800,000 distinct CDR3 sequences, 25% to 30% of them singletons. The V and J ends lost 5 bases and 9 bases, in that order; junction bases with no gene match: 7. Looked up from germline, CDR1 is MNHNS and CDR2 is SASEGT. CDR3 size: 14 residues. This clonotype has more than one count but fewer than ten. The antigen is undetermined. The chain uses TRBV6-1 and TRBJ2-1, with 10 positions matching TRBD1. Sequencing was carried out using blood. The clonotype was recovered from a girl aged 10-17 years with multiple sclerosis. In DNA form, the CDR3 reads TGTGCCAGCAGTACCGGGACAGGGGTCGGTGAGCAGTTCTTC. Translation: CASSTGTGVGEQFF.